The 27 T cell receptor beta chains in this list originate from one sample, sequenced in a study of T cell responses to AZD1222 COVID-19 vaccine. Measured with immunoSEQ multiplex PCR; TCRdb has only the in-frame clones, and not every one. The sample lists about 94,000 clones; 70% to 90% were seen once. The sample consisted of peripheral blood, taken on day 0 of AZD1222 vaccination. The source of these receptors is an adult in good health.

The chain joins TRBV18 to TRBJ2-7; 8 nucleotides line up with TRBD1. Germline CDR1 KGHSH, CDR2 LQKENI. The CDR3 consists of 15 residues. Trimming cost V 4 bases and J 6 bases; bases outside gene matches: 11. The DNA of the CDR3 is TGTGCCAGCTCACGGCGGACAGGGCCTCATAGCGAGCAGTACTTC. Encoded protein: CASSRRTGPHSEQYF.

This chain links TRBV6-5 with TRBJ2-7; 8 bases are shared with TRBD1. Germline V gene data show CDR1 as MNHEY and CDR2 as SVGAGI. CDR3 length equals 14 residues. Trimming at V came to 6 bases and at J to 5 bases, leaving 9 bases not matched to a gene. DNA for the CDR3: TGTGCCAGCAGCCAAGACAGGGGATATAACGAGCAGTACTTC. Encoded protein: CASSQDRGYNEQYF.

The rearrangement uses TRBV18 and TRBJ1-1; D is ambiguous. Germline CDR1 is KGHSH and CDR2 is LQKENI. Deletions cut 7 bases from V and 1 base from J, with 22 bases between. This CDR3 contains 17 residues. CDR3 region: CASFRTWDRGQNTEAFF. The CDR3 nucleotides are TGTGCCAGCTTTAGGACGTGGGATCGGGGTCAGAACACTGAAGCTTTCTTT.

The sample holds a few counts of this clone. Here the CDR3 DNA reads TGTGCCAGCAGCTCATCTCGAACCGGGACAGGGGTGTCTAATGAAAAACTGTTTTTT. It specifies CASSSSRTGTGVSNEKLFF. This chain links TRBV3-1 (or the pseudogene TRBV3-2) with TRBJ1-4, with 10 bases that match TRBD1. V was clipped by 5 bases and J by 3 bases; unmatched bases: 15. The CDR3 is 19 residues long. In germline, CDR1 is LGHDT, CDR2 YNNKEL (reference sequence).

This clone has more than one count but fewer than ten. The CDR3 reads CASSQEGGRGWTEAFF. CDR3 sequence (DNA): TGTGCCAGCAGCCAAGAAGGTGGAAGGGGTTGGACTGAAGCTTTCTTT. The chain is built from TRBV3-1 (or the pseudogene TRBV3-2) and TRBJ1-1; tentative D call: TRBD1 (5 bases). The CDR3 runs to 16 residues. Trimming removed 0 bases from V and 5 bases from J, with 16 bases in between. Germline V gene data show CDR1 as LGHDT and CDR2 as YNNKEL (reference sequence).

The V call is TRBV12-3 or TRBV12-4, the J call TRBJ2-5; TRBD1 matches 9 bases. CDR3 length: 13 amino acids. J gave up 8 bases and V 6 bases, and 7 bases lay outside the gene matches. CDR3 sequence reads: CASRRGQGRTQYF. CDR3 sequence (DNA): TGTGCCAGCAGGCGGGGACAGGGACGTACCCAGTACTTC.

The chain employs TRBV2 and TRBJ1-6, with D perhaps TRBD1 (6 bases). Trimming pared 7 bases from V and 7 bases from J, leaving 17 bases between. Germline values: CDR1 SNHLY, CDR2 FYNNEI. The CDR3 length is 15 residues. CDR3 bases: TGTGCCAGCACCCACCAGACAGGATTCAATTCACCCCTCCACTTT. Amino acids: CASTHQTGFNSPLHF.

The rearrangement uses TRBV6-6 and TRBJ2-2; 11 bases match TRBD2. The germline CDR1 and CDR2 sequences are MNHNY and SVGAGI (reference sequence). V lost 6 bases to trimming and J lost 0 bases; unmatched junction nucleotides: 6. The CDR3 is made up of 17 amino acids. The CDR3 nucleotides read TGTGCCAGCAGCCGAAATAGCGGGGGGGCGAACACCGGGGAGCTGTTTTTT. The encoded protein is CASSRNSGGANTGELFF.

Here the CDR3 reads CARSFPVSGDRNFYNEQFF. The CDR3 DNA sequence: TGTGCCAGAAGCTTTCCGGTTAGCGGGGACCGCAACTTCTACAATGAGCAGTTCTTC. The chain employs TRBV5-3 and TRBJ2-1, with 8 bases fitting TRBD2. TRBV5-3 counts as an open reading frame of uncertain function. Trimming at V came to 2 bases and at J to 3 bases, leaving 16 bases not matched to a gene. CDR3 length equals 19 residues.

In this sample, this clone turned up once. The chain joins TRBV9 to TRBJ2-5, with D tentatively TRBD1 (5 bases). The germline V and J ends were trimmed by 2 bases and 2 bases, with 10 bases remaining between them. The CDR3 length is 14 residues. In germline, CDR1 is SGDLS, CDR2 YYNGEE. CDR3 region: CASSVQGSQETQYF. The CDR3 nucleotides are TGTGCCAGCAGCGTCCAGGGATCTCAAGAGACCCAGTACTTC.

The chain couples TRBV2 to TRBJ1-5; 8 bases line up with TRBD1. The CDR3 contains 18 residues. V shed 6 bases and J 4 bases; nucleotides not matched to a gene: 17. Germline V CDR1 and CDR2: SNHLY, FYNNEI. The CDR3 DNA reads TGTGCCAGCAGCGGTAGTATGAGACAGGGGAGTTGGAATCAGCCCCAGCATTTT. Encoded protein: CASSGSMRQGSWNQPQHF. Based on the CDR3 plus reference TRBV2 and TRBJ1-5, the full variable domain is EPEVTQTPSHQVTQMGQEVILRCVPISNHLYFYWYRQILGQKVEFLVSFYNNEISEKSEIFDDQFSVERPDGSNFTLKIRSTKLEDSAMYFCASSGSMRQGSWNQPQHFGDGTRLSIL.

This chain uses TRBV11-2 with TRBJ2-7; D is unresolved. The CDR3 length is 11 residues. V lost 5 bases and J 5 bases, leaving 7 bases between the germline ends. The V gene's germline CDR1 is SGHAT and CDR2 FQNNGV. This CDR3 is CASSHLHEQYF. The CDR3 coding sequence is TGTGCCAGCAGCCACCTCCACGAGCAGTACTTC.

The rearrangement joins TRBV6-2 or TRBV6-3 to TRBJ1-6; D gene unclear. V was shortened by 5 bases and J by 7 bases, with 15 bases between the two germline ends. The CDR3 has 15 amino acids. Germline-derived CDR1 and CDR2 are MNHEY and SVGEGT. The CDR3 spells CASSPLQVINSPLHF. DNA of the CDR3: TGTGCCAGCAGTCCCCTCCAGGTGATAAATTCACCCCTCCACTTT.

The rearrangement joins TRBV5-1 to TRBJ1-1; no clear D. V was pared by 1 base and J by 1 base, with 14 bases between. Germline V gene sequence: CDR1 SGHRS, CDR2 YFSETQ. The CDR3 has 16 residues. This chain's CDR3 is CASSLTPPPANTEAFF. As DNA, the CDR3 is TGCGCCAGCAGCTTGACTCCCCCCCCTGCGAACACTGAAGCTTTCTTT.

The chain's CDR3 is CASSEGKSYEQYF. CDR3 DNA sequence: TGTGCCAGCTCGGAGGGTAAGAGCTACGAGCAGTACTTC. The rearrangement links TRBV6-5 to TRBJ2-7; D possibly corresponds to TRBD2 (6 bases). The CDR3 extends over 13 amino acids. The germline V gene has CDR1 MNHEY and CDR2 SVGAGI. V was cut by 8 bases and J by 3 bases, with 14 bases left in between.

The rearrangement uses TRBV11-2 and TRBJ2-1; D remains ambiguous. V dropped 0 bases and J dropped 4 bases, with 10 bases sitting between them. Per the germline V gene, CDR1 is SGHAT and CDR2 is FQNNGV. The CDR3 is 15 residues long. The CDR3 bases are TGTGCCAGCAGCTTAGAAGGGCTAGTATACAATGAGCAGTTCTTC. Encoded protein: CASSLEGLVYNEQFF. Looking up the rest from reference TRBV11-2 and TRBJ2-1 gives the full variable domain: EAGVAQSPRYKIIEKRQSVAFWCNPISGHATLYWYQQILGQGPKLLIQFQNNGVVDDSQLPKDRFSAERLKGVDSTLKIQPAKLEDSAVYLCASSLEGLVYNEQFFGPGTRLTVL.

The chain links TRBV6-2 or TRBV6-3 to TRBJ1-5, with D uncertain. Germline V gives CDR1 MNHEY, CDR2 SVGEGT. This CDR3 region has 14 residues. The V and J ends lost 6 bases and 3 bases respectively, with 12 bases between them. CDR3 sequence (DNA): TGTGCCAGCAGACCTGACGGACCCAATCAGCCCCAGCATTTT. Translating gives CASRPDGPNQPQHF.

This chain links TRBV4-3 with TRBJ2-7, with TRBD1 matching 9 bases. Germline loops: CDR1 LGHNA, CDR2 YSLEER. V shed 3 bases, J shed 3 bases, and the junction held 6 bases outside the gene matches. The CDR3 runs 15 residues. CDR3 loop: CASSQTDRGGYEQYF. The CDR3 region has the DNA TGCGCCAGCAGCCAGACGGACAGGGGTGGCTACGAGCAGTACTTC.

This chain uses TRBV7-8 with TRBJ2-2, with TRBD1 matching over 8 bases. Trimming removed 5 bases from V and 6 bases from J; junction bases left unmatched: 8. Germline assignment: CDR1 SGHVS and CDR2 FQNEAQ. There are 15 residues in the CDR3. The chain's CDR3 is CASSVGQGGAGELFF. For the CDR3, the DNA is TGTGCCAGCAGCGTAGGACAGGGTGGGGCCGGGGAGCTGTTTTTT.

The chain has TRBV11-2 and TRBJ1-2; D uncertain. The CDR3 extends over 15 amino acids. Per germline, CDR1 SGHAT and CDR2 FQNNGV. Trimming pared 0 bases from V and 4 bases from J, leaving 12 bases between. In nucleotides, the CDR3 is TGTGCCAGCAGCTTAGATCCAGGCCCTGGCTATGGCTACACCTTC. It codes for CASSLDPGPGYGYTF.

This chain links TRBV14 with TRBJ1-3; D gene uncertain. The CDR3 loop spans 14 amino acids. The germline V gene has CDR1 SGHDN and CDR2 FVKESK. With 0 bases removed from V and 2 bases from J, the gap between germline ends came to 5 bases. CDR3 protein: CASSQDRTGNTIYF. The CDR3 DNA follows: TGTGCCAGCAGCCAAGACAGGACTGGAAACACCATATATTTT.

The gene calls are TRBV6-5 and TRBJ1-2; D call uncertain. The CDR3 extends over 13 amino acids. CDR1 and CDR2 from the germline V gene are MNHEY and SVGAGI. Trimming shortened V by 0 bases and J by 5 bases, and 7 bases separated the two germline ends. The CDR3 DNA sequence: TGTGCCAGCAGTTACTCGACTCCGTATGGCTACACCTTC. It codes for CASSYSTPYGYTF.

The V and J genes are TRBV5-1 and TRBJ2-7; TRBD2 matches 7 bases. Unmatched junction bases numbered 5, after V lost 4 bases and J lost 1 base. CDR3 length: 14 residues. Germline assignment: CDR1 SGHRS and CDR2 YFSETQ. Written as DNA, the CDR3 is TGCGCCAGCAGCCCTGGGGACTATTCCTACGAGCAGTACTTC. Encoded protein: CASSPGDYSYEQYF. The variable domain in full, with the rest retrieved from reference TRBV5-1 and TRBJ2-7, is KAGVTQTPRYLIKTRGQQVTLSCSPISGHRSVSWYQQTPGQGLQFLFEYFSETQRNKGNFPGRFSGRQFSNSRSEMNVSTLELGDSALYLCASSPGDYSYEQYFGPGTRLTVT.

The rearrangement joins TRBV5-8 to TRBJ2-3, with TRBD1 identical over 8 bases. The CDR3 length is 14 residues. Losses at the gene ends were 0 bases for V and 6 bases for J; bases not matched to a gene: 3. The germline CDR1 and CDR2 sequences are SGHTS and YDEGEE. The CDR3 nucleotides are TGTGCCAGCAGCTTGGACAGGGGGAGGGATACGCAGTATTTT. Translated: CASSLDRGRDTQYF.

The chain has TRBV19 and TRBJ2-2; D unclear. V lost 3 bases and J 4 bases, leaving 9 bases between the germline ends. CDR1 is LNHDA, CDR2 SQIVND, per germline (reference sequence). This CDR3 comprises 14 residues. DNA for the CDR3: TGTGCCAGTAGTATCGGCCACGTCACCGGGGAGCTGTTTTTT. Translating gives CASSIGHVTGELFF.

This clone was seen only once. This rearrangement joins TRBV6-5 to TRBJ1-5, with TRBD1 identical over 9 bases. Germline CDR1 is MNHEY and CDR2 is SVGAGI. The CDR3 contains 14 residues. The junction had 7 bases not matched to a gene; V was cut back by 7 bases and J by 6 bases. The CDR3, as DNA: TGTGCCAGCACCCTGGGACAGGGTAGTCAGCCCCAGCATTTT. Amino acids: CASTLGQGSQPQHF.

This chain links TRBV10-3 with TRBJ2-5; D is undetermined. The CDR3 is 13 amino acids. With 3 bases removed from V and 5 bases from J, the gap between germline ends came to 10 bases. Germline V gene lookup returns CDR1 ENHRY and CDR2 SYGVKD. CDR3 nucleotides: TGTGCCATCAGTGATGGGGATTCTGAGACCCAGTACTTC. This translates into CAISDGDSETQYF.